These T cell receptor beta chains were read from a single sample in a study of blood T cell repertoires in COVID-19. Some clones are missing from TCRdb's copy, which holds only in-frame ones; the method was immunoSEQ multiplex PCR. In the table there are roughly 70,000 clones, under 85% of which are singletons. The sequenced sample consisted of peripheral blood. All receptors derive from a man aged 55 to 70 with COVID-19, enrolled during active disease. Both conserved end residues are part of each CDR3. A D gene is named only where the DNA matches it firmly. A row's size may be missing; if present it is once, few, many or a size class.

CDR3 DNA | CDR3 protein | J gene | V gene | D gene | clone size
TGTGCCAGCACCCCTTGGGGGGGGGCACGGGAGACCCAGTACTTC | CASTPWGGARETQYF | TRBJ2-5 | TRBV5-5 | NA | NA
TGTGCCAGTAGTACCCGACTAGGTTCAGGCGAGACCCAGTACTTC | CASSTRLGSGETQYF | TRBJ2-5 | TRBV19 | NA | NA
TGTGCCAGCAGCGCGATGGAGAGCCCGGTGGGTGAGCAGTTCTTC | CASSAMESPVGEQFF | TRBJ2-1 | TRBV9 | NA | NA
TGCAGCGTAGGAGGGACAGGCGCCTTGGATGAGCAGTACTTC | CSVGGTGALDEQYF | TRBJ2-7 | TRBV29-1 | TRBD1 | few
TGTGCCAGCTCAACTAGGAGCGGGGAGCAGTTCTTC | CASSTRSGEQFF | TRBJ2-1 | TRBV27 | NA | NA
TGTGCCAGCAGTTTAATGGGGGGGGAAGCTTTCTTT | CASSLMGGEAFF | TRBJ1-1 | TRBV12-3/TRBV12-4 | NA | NA
TGTGCCAGCAGCGCAGTTGGCGGGGTACAAGAGACCCAGTACTTC | CASSAVGGVQETQYF | TRBJ2-5 | TRBV4-2 | NA | NA
TGTGCCAGCAGCACGCCCGGGACTAAAAACGGCGAGCAGTACTTC | CASSTPGTKNGEQYF | TRBJ2-7 | TRBV21-1 | NA | few
TGTGCCAGCAGCTTACTAGCGGGGGGGCCGGTCGACGAGCAGTACTTC | CASSLLAGGPVDEQYF | TRBJ2-7 | TRBV7-2 | TRBD2 | NA
TGTGCCAGCAGTGAGTATGGGACAGGGGGCTACGAGCAGTACTTC | CASSEYGTGGYEQYF | TRBJ2-7 | TRBV6-1 | TRBD1 | NA
TGTGCCAGCAGTTACTCCCAGACAGGTCGAGAGCAGTACTTC | CASSYSQTGREQYF | TRBJ2-7 | TRBV6-5 | NA | NA
TGTGCCAGCAGCCGACTAGTTCGGCTACACGAGCAGTACTTC | CASSRLVRLHEQYF | TRBJ2-7 | TRBV11-2 | NA | few
TGTGCCTGGAGTCCCAGGGGCACAGATACGCAGTATTTT | CAWSPRGTDTQYF | TRBJ2-3 | TRBV30 | NA | NA
TGTGCCAGCAGCACCCTTATCAGGGATGAGCAGTTCTTC | CASSTLIRDEQFF | TRBJ2-1 | TRBV28 | NA | NA
TGTGCCAGCAGCTCTACGGGACAGGGGGAAGAGACCCAGTACTTC | CASSSTGQGEETQYF | TRBJ2-5 | TRBV5-6 | TRBD1 | NA
TGTGCCAGCAGCTTAGACAGACACAATGAGCAGTTCTTC | CASSLDRHNEQFF | TRBJ2-1 | TRBV5-4 | NA | once
TGTGCCAGCAGTTCCGGGACACCATCCTACGAGCAGTACTTC | CASSSGTPSYEQYF | TRBJ2-7 | TRBV2 | NA | NA
TGTGCCAGCAGTTCCCCACGAAGGGGCCTCTATGGCTACACCTTC | CASSSPRRGLYGYTF | TRBJ1-2 | TRBV11-2 | NA | NA
TGTGCCAGCAGCCAAGACTATGAAAAACTGTTTTTT | CASSQDYEKLFF | TRBJ1-4 | TRBV7-9 | NA | NA
TGTGCCAGCAGCTTAATTAGCGGGGGGGCCTACAATGAGCAGTTCTTC | CASSLISGGAYNEQFF | TRBJ2-1 | TRBV7-3 | TRBD2 | NA
TGCAGTGCCGAGAGGAATGAGCAGTTCTTC | CSAERNEQFF | TRBJ2-1 | TRBV20-1 | NA | NA
TGCGCCAGCAGCGGGGGACTCTACAATGAGCAGTTCTTC | CASSGGLYNEQFF | TRBJ2-1 | TRBV10-1 | NA | NA
TGTGCCAGCAGTGAATATCCAGGGAACACTGAAGCTTTCTTT | CASSEYPGNTEAFF | TRBJ1-1 | TRBV2 | NA | NA
TGTGCCAGCAGTTCAGTGAACACTGAAGCTTTCTTT | CASSSVNTEAFF | TRBJ1-1 | TRBV28 | NA | NA
TGTGCCAGCAGCCCACGGGTCTGGTACGAGCAGTACTTC | CASSPRVWYEQYF | TRBJ2-7 | TRBV12-3/TRBV12-4 | NA | NA
TGTGCCAGTAGTATGGCTAGCCGAAGGTATTTT | CASSMASRRYF | TRBJ2-3 | TRBV19 | NA | NA
TGCGCCAGCAGCTTGGAGGGCGGGGGCCCGGGGGACATTCAGTACTTC | CASSLEGGGPGDIQYF | TRBJ2-4 | TRBV5-1 | NA | NA
TGTGCCAGCAGCCAGGGGCGTCCGACGCAGTACTTC | CASSQGRPTQYF | TRBJ2-7 | TRBV14 | NA | NA
TGTGCCAGCAGTTTCTTCGAGACCCAGTACTTC | CASSFFETQYF | TRBJ2-5 | TRBV12-3/TRBV12-4 | NA | once
TGTGCCAGCAGCCCGGGACAGGGGGCTTCGGGAACTGAAGCTTTCTTT | CASSPGQGASGTEAFF | TRBJ1-1 | TRBV7-6 | TRBD1 | NA
TGTGCCAGCAGTGGAGACACAGATACGCAGTATTTT | CASSGDTDTQYF | TRBJ2-3 | TRBV2 | NA | NA
TGCAGTGCTAATCTTCGGAACACCATATATTTT | CSANLRNTIYF | TRBJ1-3 | TRBV20-1 | NA | NA
TGTGCCAGCAGTGAAGCTTCCGGGTCTGGAAACACCATATATTTT | CASSEASGSGNTIYF | TRBJ1-3 | TRBV2 | NA | NA
TGTGCCAGCAGCTTGGGACTAGCGGGACCTGGGCAGTTCTTC | CASSLGLAGPGQFF | TRBJ2-1 | TRBV7-6 | TRBD2 | NA